This T cell receptor beta chain comes out of a study of PD-L1 blockade in urothelial cancer. Study at large: Starting in the mid-2010s, patients were given atezolizumab (1,200 mg intravenously every 3 weeks).

CDR3 length: 15 amino acids. Trimming at V came to 2 bases and at J to 5 bases, leaving 8 bases not matched to a gene. Germline V gives CDR1 SGHRS, CDR2 YFSETQ. Assay: immunoSEQ multiplex PCR; the TCRdb copy retains only in-frame clones and omits some. The sample lists about 100,000 clones, roughly 88% occurring once. A single count supports this clone. The V call is TRBV5-1, the J call TRBJ2-5; 8 bases line up with TRBD1. The sequencing used PBMCs, collected around atezolizumab (anti-PD-L1) treatment. This receptor was obtained from a man aged 45-65 years with urothelial cancer. The CDR3 protein is CASSFNYGQGETQYF. The CDR3 region has the DNA TGCGCCAGCAGCTTCAACTATGGACAGGGCGAGACCCAGTACTTC.